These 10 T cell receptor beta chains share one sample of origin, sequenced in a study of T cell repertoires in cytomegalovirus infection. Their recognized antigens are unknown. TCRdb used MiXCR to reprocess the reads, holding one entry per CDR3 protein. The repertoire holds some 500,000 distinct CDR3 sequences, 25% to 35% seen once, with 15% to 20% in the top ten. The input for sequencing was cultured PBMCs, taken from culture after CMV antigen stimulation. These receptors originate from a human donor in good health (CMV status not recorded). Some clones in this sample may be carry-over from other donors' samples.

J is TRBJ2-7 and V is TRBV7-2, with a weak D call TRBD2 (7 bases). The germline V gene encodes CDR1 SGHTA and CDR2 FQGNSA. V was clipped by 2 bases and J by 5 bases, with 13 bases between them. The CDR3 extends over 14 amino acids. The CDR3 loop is CASSLRRGHDEQYF. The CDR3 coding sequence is TGTGCCAGCAGCTTAAGGCGGGGGCATGACGAGCAGTACTTC.

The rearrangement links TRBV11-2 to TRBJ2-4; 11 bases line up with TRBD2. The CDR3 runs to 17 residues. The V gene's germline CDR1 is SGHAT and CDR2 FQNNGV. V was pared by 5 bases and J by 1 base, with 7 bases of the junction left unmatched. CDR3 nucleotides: TGTGCCAGCAGCGCGCTAGCGGGAGGCGGGGCCAAAAACATTCAGTACTTC. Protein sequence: CASSALAGGGAKNIQYF. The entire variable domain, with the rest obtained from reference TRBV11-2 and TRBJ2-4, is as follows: EAGVAQSPRYKIIEKRQSVAFWCNPISGHATLYWYQQILGQGPKLLIQFQNNGVVDDSQLPKDRFSAERLKGVDSTLKIQPAKLEDSAVYLCASSALAGGGAKNIQYFGAGTRLSVL.

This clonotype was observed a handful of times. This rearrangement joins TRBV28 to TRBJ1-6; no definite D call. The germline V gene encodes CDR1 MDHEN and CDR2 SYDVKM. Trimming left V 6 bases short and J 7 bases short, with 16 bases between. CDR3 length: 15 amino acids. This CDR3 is CASSHGGRWNSPLHF. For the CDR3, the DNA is TGTGCCAGCAGCCACGGAGGACGGTGGAATTCACCCCTCCACTTT.

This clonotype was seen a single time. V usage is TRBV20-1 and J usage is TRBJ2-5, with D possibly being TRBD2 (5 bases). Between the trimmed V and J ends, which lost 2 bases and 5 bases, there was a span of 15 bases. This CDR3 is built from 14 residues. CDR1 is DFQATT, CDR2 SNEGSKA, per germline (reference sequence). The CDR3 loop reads CSARRTLRYETQYF. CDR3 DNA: TGCAGTGCTAGACGGACTCTTCGATACGAGACCCAGTACTTC.

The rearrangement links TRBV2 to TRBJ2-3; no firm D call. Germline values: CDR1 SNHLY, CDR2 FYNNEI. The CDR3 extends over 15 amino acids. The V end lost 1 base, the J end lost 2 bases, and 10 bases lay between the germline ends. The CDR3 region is CASSEDPFATDTQYF. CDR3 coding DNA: TGTGCCAGCAGTGAAGACCCTTTCGCCACAGATACGCAGTATTTT.

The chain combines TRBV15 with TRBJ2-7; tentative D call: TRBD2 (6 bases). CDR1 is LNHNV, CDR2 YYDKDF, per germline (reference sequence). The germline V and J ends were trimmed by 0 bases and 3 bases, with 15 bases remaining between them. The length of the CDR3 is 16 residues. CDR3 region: CATSRDFAGRDYEQYF. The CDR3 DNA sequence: TGTGCCACCAGCAGAGACTTTGCGGGACGTGACTACGAGCAGTACTTC.

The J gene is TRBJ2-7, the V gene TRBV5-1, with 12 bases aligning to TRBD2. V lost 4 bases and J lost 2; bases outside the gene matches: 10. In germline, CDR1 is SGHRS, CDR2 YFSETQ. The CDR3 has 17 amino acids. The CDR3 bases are TGCGCCAGCAGCCCGATGTCCGGGACTAGCGGGCCCTACGAGCAGTACTTC. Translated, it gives CASSPMSGTSGPYEQYF.

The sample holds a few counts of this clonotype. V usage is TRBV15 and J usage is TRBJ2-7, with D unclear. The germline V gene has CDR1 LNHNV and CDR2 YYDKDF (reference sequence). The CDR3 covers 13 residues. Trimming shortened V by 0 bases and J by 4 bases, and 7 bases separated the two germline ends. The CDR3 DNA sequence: TGTGCCACCAGCAGAGATCGTGGTTACGAGCAGTACTTC. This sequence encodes CATSRDRGYEQYF.

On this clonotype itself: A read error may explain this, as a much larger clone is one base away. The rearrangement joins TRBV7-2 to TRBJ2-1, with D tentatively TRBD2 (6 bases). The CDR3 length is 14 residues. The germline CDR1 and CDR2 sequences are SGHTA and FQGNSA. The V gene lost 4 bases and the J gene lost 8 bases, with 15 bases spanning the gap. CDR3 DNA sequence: TGTGCCAGCAGCTCAGGACTACACAGGCATGAGCAGTTCTTC. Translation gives CASSSGLHRHEQFF.

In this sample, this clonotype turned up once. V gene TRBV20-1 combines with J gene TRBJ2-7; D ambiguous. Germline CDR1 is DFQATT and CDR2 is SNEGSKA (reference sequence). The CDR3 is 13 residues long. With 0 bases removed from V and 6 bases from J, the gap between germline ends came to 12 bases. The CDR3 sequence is CSARDLIATEQYF. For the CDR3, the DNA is TGCAGTGCTAGAGATCTAATAGCAACCGAGCAGTACTTC.